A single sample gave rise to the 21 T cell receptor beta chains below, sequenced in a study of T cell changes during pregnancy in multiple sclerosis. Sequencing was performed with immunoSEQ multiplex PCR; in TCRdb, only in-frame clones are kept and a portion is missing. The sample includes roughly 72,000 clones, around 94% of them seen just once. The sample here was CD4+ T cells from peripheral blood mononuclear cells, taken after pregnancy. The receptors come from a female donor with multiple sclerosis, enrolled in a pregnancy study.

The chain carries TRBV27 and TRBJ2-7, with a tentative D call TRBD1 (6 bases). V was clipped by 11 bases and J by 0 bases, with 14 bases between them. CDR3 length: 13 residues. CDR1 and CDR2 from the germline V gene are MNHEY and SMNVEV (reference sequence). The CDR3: CAVGTPVSYEQYF. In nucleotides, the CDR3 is TGTGCCGTCGGGACACCCGTCTCCTACGAGCAGTACTTC.

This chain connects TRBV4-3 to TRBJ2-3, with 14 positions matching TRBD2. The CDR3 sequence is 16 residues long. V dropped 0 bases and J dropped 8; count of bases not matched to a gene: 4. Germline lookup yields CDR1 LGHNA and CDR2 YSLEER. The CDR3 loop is CASSQDRGTSGGTQYF. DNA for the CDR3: TGCGCCAGCAGCCAAGATCGGGGGACTAGCGGGGGTACGCAGTATTTT.

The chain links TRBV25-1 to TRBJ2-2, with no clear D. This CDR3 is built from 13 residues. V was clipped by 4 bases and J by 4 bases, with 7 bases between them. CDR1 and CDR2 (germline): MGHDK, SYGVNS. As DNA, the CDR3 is TGTGCCAGCAGTGGGTACAGCACCGGGGAGCTGTTTTTT. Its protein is CASSGYSTGELFF.

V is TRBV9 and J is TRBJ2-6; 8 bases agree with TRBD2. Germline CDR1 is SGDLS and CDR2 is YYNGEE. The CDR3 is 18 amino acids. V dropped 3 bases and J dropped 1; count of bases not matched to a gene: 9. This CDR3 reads CASSAGLAAQSGANVLTF. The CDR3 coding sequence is TGTGCCAGCAGCGCTGGACTAGCAGCCCAATCTGGGGCCAACGTCCTGACTTTC.

The chain's CDR3 is CASSQREIRNEQFF. Here the CDR3 DNA reads TGTGCCAGCAGCCAGCGGGAGATCCGCAATGAGCAGTTCTTC. This chain connects TRBV14 to TRBJ2-1; 7 nucleotides agree with TRBD2. Trimming took 3 bases from V and 6 from J; bases not matched to a gene: 5. The CDR3 has 14 residues. Germline CDR1 reads SGHDN; CDR2 reads FVKESK.

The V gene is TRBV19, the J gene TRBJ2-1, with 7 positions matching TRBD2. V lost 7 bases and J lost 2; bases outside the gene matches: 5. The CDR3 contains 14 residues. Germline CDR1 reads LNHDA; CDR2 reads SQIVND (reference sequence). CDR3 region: CASTHGGAYNEQFF. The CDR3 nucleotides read TGTGCCAGTACCCATGGGGGGGCCTACAATGAGCAGTTCTTC.

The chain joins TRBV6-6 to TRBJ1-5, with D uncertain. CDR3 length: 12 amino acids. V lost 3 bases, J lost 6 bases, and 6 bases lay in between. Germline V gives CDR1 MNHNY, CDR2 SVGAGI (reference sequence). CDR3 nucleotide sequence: TGTGCCAGCAGTTATATCTTTCAGCCCCAGCATTTT. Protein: CASSYIFQPQHF.

The CDR3 region has the DNA TGTGCCAGCGGGAACAGGGCGGTCTACGAGCAGTACTTC. It specifies CASGNRAVYEQYF. This chain connects TRBV11-2 to TRBJ2-7, with D perhaps TRBD1 (6 bases). V was shortened by 8 bases and J by 3 bases, with 14 bases between the two germline ends. The CDR3 runs 13 residues. CDR1 is SGHAT, CDR2 FQNNGV, per germline. Based on the CDR3 plus reference TRBV11-2 and TRBJ2-7, the full variable domain is EAGVAQSPRYKIIEKRQSVAFWCNPISGHATLYWYQQILGQGPKLLIQFQNNGVVDDSQLPKDRFSAERLKGVDSTLKIQPAKLEDSAVYLCASGNRAVYEQYFGPGTRLTVT.

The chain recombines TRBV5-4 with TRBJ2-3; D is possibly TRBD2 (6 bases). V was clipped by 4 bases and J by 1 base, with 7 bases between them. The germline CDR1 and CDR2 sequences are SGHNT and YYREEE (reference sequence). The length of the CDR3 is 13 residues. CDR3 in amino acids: CASSPGGTDTQYF. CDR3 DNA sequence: TGTGCCAGCAGCCCGGGGGGCACAGATACGCAGTATTTT.

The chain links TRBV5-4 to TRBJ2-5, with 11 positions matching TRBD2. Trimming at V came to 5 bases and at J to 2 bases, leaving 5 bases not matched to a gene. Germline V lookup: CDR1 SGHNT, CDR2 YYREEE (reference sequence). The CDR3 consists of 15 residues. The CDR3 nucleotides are TGTGCCAGCAGGGACGGGACTAGCGGACAAGAGACCCAGTACTTC. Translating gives CASRDGTSGQETQYF.

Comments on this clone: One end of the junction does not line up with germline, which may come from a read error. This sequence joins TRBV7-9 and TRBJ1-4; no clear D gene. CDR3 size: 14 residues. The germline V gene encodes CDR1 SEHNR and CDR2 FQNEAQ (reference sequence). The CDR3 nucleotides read TGTGCCAGCCGAGCGATAAACGCTAACGAAAAACTGTTTTTT. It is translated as CASRAINANEKLFF.

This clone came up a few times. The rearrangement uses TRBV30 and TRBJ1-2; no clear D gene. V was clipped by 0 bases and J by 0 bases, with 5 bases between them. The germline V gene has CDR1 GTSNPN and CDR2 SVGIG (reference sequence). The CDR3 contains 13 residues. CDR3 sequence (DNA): TGTGCCTGGAGTGTCCTATCTAACTATGGCTACACCTTC. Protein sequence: CAWSVLSNYGYTF.

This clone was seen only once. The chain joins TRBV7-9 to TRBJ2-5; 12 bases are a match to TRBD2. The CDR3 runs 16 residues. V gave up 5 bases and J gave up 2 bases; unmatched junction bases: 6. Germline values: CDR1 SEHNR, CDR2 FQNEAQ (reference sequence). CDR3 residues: CASSRGLAGIQETQYF. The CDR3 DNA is TGTGCCAGCAGCCGTGGACTAGCGGGAATACAAGAGACCCAGTACTTC. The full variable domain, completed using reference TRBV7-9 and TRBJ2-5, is DTGVSQNPRHKITKRGQNVTFRCDPISEHNRLYWYRQTLGQGPEFLTYFQNEAQLEKSRLLSDRFSAERPKGSFSTLEIQRTEQGDSAMYLCASSRGLAGIQETQYFGPGTRLLVL.

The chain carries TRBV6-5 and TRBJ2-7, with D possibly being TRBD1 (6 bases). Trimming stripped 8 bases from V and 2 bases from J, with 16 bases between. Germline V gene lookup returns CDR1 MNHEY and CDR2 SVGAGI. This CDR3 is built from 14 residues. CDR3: CASSRGTRTYEQYF. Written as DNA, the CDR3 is TGTGCCAGCTCGAGGGGGACGCGGACCTACGAGCAGTACTTC.

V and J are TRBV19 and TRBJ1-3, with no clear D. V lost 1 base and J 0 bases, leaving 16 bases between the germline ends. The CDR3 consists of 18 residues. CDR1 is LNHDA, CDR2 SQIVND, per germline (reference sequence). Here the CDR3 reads CASSIGGISRFSGNTIYF. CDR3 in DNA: TGTGCCAGTAGTATAGGAGGAATTTCCCGCTTCTCTGGAAACACCATATATTTT. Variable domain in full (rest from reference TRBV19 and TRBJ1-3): DGGITQSPKYLFRKEGQNVTLSCEQNLNHDAMYWYRQDPGQGLRLIYYSQIVNDFQKGDIAEGYSVSREKKESFPLTVTSAQKNPTAFYLCASSIGGISRFSGNTIYFGEGSWLTVV.

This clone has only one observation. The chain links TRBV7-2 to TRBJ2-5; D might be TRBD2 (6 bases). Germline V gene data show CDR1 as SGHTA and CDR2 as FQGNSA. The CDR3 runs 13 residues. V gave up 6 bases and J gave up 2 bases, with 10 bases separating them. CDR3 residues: CASRKGLQETQYF. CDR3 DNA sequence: TGTGCCAGCAGAAAGGGACTTCAAGAGACCCAGTACTTC.

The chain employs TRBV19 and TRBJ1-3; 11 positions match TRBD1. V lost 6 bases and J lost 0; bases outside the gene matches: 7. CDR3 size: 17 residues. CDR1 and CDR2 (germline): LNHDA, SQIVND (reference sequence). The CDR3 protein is CASRDRGPDFSGNTIYF. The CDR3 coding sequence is TGTGCCAGTAGGGACAGGGGGCCCGACTTCTCTGGAAACACCATATATTTT.

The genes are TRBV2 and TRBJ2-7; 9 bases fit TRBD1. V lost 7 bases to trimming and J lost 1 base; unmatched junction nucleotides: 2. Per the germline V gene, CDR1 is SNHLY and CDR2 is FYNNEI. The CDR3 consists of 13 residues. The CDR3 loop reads CASTGQGSYEQYF. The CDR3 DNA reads TGTGCCAGCACCGGACAGGGGTCCTACGAGCAGTACTTC.

The CDR3 DNA follows: TGTGCCAGCAGCGTTGGTTCGGGGGGTAGGGGCTATGGCTACACCTTC. Encoded protein: CASSVGSGGRGYGYTF. The chain has TRBV9 and TRBJ1-2, with D possibly TRBD1 on 5 matching bases. CDR3 size: 16 residues. V was cut by 2 bases and J by 4 bases, with 18 bases left in between. Germline CDR1 is SGDLS and CDR2 is YYNGEE.

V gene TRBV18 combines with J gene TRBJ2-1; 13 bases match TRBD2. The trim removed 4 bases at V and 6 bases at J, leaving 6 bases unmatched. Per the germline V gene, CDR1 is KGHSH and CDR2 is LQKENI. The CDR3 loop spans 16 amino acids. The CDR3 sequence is CASSRLAGGLPNEQFF. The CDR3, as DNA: TGTGCCAGCTCACGACTAGCGGGAGGTCTCCCCAATGAGCAGTTCTTC.

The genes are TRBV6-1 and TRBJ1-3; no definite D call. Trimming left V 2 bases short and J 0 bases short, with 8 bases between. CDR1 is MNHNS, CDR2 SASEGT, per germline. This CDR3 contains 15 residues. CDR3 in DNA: TGTGCCAGCAGTGAAATGTCTAGCTCTGGAAACACCATATATTTT. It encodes CASSEMSSSGNTIYF.